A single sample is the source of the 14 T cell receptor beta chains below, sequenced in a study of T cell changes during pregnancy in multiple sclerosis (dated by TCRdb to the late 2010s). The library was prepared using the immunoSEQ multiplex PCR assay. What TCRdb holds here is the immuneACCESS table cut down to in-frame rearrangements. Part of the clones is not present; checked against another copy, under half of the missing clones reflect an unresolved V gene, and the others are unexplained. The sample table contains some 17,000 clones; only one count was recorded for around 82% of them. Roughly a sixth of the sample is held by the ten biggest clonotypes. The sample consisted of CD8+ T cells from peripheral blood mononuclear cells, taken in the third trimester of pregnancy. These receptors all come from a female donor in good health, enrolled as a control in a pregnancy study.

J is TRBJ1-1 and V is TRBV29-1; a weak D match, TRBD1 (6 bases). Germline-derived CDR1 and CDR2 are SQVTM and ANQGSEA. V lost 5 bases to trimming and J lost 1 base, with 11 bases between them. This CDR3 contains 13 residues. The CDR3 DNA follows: TGCAGCGTTCCAGGGGACAAGAACACTGAAGCTTTCTTT. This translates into CSVPGDKNTEAFF.

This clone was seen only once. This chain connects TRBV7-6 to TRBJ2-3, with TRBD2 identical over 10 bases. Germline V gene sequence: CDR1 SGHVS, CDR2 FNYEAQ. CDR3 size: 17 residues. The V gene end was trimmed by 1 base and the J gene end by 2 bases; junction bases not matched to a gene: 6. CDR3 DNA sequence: TGTGCCAGCAGCTTAGAAGTAGCGGGAGGCCCCACAGATACGCAGTATTTT. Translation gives CASSLEVAGGPTDTQYF.

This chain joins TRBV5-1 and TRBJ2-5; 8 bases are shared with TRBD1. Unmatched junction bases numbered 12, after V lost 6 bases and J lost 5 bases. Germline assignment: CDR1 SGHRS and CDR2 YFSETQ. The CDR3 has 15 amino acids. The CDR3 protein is CASIVGAGGVETQYF. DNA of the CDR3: TGCGCCAGCATCGTGGGGGCAGGGGGCGTGGAGACCCAGTACTTC.

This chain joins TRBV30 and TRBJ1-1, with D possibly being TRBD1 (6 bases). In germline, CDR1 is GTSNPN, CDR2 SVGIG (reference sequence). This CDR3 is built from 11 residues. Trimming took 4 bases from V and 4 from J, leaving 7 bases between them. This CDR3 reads CAWTRGTEAFF. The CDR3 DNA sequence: TGTGCCTGGACCAGGGGCACTGAAGCTTTCTTT. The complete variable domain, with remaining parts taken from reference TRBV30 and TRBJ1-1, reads SQTIHQWPATLVQPVGSPLSLECTVEGTSNPNLYWYRQAAGRGLQLLFYSVGIGQISSEVPQNLSASRPQDRQFILSSKKLLLSDSGFYLCAWTRGTEAFFGQGTRLTVV.

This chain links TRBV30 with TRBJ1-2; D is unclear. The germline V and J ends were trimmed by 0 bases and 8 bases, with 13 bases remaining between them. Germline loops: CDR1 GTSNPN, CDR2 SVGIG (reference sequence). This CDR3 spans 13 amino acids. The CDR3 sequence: CAWSVSDPGGYTF. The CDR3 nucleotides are TGTGCCTGGAGTGTATCCGACCCGGGGGGCTACACCTTC.

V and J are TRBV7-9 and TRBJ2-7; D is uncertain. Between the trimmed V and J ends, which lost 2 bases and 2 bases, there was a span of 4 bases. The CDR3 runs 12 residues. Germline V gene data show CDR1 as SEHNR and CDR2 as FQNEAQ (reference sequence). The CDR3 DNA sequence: TGTGCCAGCAGCTTAACAGCCTACGAGCAGTACTTC. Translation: CASSLTAYEQYF.

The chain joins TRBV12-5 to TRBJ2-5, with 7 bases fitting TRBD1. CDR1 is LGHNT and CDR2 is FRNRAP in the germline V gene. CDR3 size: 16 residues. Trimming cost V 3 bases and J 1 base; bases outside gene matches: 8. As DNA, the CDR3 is TGTGCTAGTGGTTTTCGGACAGGAGGACTCCAAGAGACCCAGTACTTC. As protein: CASGFRTGGLQETQYF.

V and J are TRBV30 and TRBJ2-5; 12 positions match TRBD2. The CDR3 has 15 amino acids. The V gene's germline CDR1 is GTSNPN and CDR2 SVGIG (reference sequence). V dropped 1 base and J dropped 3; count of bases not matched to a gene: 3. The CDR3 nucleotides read TGTGCCTGGAGTGAACCTAGCGGGGGGGAAGAGACCCAGTACTTC. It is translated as CAWSEPSGGEETQYF.

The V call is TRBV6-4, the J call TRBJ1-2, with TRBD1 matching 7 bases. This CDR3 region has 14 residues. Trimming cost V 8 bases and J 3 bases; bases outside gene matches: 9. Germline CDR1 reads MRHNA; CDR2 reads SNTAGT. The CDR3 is CASQDRQEDYGYTF. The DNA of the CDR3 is TGTGCCAGCCAGGACAGGCAGGAGGACTATGGCTACACCTTC.

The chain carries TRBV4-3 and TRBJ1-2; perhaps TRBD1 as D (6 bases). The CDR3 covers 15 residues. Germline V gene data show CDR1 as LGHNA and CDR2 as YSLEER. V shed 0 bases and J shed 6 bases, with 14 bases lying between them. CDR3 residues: CASSQDMGRDNGYTF. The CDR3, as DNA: TGCGCCAGCAGCCAAGATATGGGCAGGGACAATGGCTACACCTTC.

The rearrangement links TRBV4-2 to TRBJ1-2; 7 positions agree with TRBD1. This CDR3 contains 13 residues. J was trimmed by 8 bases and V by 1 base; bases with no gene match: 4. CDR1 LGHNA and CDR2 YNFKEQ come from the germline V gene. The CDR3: CASSQGQGMGYTF. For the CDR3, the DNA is TGTGCCAGCAGCCAAGGACAGGGTATGGGCTACACCTTC.

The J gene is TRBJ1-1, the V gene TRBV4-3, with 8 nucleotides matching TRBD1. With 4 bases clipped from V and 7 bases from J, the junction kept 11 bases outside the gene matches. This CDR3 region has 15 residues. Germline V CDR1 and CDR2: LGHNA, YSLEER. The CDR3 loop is CASSRGTGDFYEAFF. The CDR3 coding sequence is TGCGCCAGCAGCCGTGGGACAGGCGATTTTTATGAAGCTTTCTTT.

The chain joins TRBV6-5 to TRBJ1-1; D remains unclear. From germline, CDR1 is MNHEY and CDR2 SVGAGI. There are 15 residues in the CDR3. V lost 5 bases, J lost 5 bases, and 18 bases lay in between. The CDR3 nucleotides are TGTGCCAGCAGTCCCCTGAGCGGGATCCGGACTGAAGCTTTCTTT. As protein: CASSPLSGIRTEAFF.

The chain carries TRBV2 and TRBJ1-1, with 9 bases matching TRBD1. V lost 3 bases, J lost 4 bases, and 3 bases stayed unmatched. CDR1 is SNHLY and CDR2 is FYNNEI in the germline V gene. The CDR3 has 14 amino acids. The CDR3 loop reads CASSEGQGATEAFF. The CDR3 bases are TGTGCCAGCAGTGAGGGACAGGGTGCCACTGAAGCTTTCTTT.